The rows below give T cell receptor beta chains drawn from one sample of a study of T cell clones after liver transplantation. Sequencing was performed with immunoSEQ multiplex PCR; in TCRdb, only in-frame clones are kept and a portion is missing. This sample has about 22,000 clones, with 55% to 70% found just once. Sequenced here: CD4+ T cells from blood, sampled before liver transplant. The source is a human donor who received a liver transplant. Each CDR3 is given with its conserved first and last residue. Each record gives: CDR3 DNA, CDR3 protein, V gene, D gene, J gene, clone size. The D gene is left open where the match is weak. Clone size is not always given. Where it is, it says once, few, many or a class for expanded clones.

DNA: TGTGCCAGCAGACCACCCGCGGCCTACGAGCAGTACTTC
CDR3: CASRPPAAYEQYF
V: TRBV6-5
D: -
J: TRBJ2-7
size: -

DNA: TGTGCCAGCAGCGTATCGGTCACCGGGGAGCTGTTTTTT
CDR3: CASSVSVTGELFF
V: TRBV9
D: -
J: TRBJ2-2
size: -

DNA: TGTGCCAGCAGTCCCGACCGGACAACCAACACTGAAGCTTTCTTT
CDR3: CASSPDRTTNTEAFF
V: TRBV2
D: -
J: TRBJ1-1
size: -

DNA: TGTGCCAGCAGCTCACAGGGGGCCTCCTACAATGAGCAGTTCTTC
CDR3: CASSSQGASYNEQFF
V: TRBV5-8
D: TRBD1
J: TRBJ2-1
size: -

DNA: TGTGCCAGTAAAGAGGGAGGGAACATTCAGTACTTC
CDR3: CASKEGGNIQYF
V: TRBV19
D: TRBD2
J: TRBJ2-4
size: -

DNA: TGTGCCAGCAGTTACACGTACACAGATACGCAGTATTTT
CDR3: CASSYTYTDTQYF
V: TRBV27
D: -
J: TRBJ2-3
size: few

DNA: TGTGCCATCAGAAAGGAGATGACAGATACGCAGTATTTT
CDR3: CAIRKEMTDTQYF
V: TRBV10-3
D: -
J: TRBJ2-3
size: -

DNA: TGTGCCAGCAGCCAAGATCATGGCAGGGCCCACGAGCAGTACTTC
CDR3: CASSQDHGRAHEQYF
V: TRBV14
D: -
J: TRBJ2-7
size: -

DNA: TGCGCCAGCAGTGAGGGGCCAAAAGAGACCCAGTACTTC
CDR3: CASSEGPKETQYF
V: TRBV10-2
D: -
J: TRBJ2-5
size: few

DNA: TGCAGCGTAGAGAAGGGACAGGGAGAGACCCAGTACTTC
CDR3: CSVEKGQGETQYF
V: TRBV29-1
D: TRBD1
J: TRBJ2-5
size: once

DNA: TGCAGCGTCGGGATCCTAGCGGGGGGGCTTATAGATACGCAGTATTTT
CDR3: CSVGILAGGLIDTQYF
V: TRBV29-1
D: TRBD2
J: TRBJ2-3
size: -

DNA: TGTGCCAGCAGTCCCGGGACAGGGGGAGAGACCCAGTACTTC
CDR3: CASSPGTGGETQYF
V: TRBV7-6
D: TRBD1
J: TRBJ2-5
size: -

DNA: TGTGCCAGCAGTGTACTAGCGGCGAACACCGGGGAGCTGTTTTTT
CDR3: CASSVLAANTGELFF
V: TRBV9
D: TRBD2
J: TRBJ2-2
size: -

DNA: TGCGCCAGCAGTTACAATGGGAATAGCAATCAGCCCCAGCATTTT
CDR3: CASSYNGNSNQPQHF
V: TRBV5-1
D: -
J: TRBJ1-5
size: -

DNA: TGTGCCAGCAGCTCGGGACTAGCGGGGCCCTACGAGCAGTACTTC
CDR3: CASSSGLAGPYEQYF
V: TRBV7-2
D: TRBD2
J: TRBJ2-7
size: -

DNA: TGTGCCAGCAGCTTGGGACTAGCGGGAGCCAGAAACACAGATACGCAGTATTTT
CDR3: CASSLGLAGARNTDTQYF
V: TRBV7-9
D: TRBD2
J: TRBJ2-3
size: few

DNA: TGTGCCAGCAGCCCAGGACAGGACGTGGGTGAGCAGTTCTTC
CDR3: CASSPGQDVGEQFF
V: TRBV7-7
D: TRBD1
J: TRBJ2-1
size: -

DNA: TGTGCCAGCTCAAAAGGGGAGACCCAGTACTTC
CDR3: CASSKGETQYF
V: TRBV11-3
D: -
J: TRBJ2-5
size: -

DNA: TGTGCCAGCAGCGGGTTCTTTGTAGGGAGGGACATTTACACCGGGGAGCTGTTTTTT
CDR3: CASSGFFVGRDIYTGELFF
V: TRBV5-4
D: -
J: TRBJ2-2
size: -

DNA: TGCAGCGTTGGTGGGCGGGACATGGCCCAGTACTTC
CDR3: CSVGGRDMAQYF
V: TRBV29-1
D: -
J: TRBJ2-5
size: -

DNA: TGTGCCAGCAGTTTAAACACCGGGGAGCTGTTTTTT
CDR3: CASSLNTGELFF
V: TRBV28
D: -
J: TRBJ2-2
size: few

DNA: TGCGCCAGCAGCAGATCCGGGACAGGGAGGTTCGCGAACACCGGGGAGCTGTTTTTT
CDR3: CASSRSGTGRFANTGELFF
V: TRBV5-1
D: TRBD1
J: TRBJ2-2
size: -

DNA: TGTGCCAGCAGCTCGAATCGCGGACTCCAGGGAGGGACCGGGGAGCTGTTTTTT
CDR3: CASSSNRGLQGGTGELFF
V: TRBV11-3
D: TRBD2
J: TRBJ2-2
size: -

DNA: TGTGCCAGCTCACCACCAATTGGAGGGTTAGGGGAGCAGTACTTC
CDR3: CASSPPIGGLGEQYF
V: TRBV18
D: -
J: TRBJ2-7
size: -

DNA: TGTGCCAGCAGCGTAGGCAGGGTGAGCGGGGAGCTGTTTTTT
CDR3: CASSVGRVSGELFF
V: TRBV9
D: -
J: TRBJ2-2
size: -

DNA: TGTGCCAGCCCGGTGGGGGCGTTCCTAAGCTATGGCTACACCTTC
CDR3: CASPVGAFLSYGYTF
V: TRBV6-4
D: -
J: TRBJ1-2
size: -

DNA: TGCAGCGTTGAAGATGCAGACAGGGGAAGGGGCTATGGCTACACCTTC
CDR3: CSVEDADRGRGYGYTF
V: TRBV29-1
D: TRBD1
J: TRBJ1-2
size: -

DNA: TGTGCCTGGAGTGTAAAGCTCCGAGCAGGGCGGGACACTGAAGCTTTCTTT
CDR3: CAWSVKLRAGRDTEAFF
V: TRBV30
D: -
J: TRBJ1-1
size: -

DNA: TGCGCCAGCAGTCAATCTTTAAGGGGGCAAGATAACTATGGCTACACCTTC
CDR3: CASSQSLRGQDNYGYTF
V: TRBV23-1
D: TRBD1
J: TRBJ1-2
size: -

DNA: TGTGCCAGCAGCCGAAAGGTCGGGGTCGGGGGCACAGCAGATACGCAGTATTTT
CDR3: CASSRKVGVGGTADTQYF
V: TRBV7-9
D: -
J: TRBJ2-3
size: few

DNA: TGTGCCAGTAGTTCCGGTGACAAAACCCTTGGGGGCTACACCTTC
CDR3: CASSSGDKTLGGYTF
V: TRBV19
D: -
J: TRBJ1-2
size: -

DNA: TGTGCCAGCAGTGAATGGGGGGGGCAAGAAGGCTATGGCTACACCTTC
CDR3: CASSEWGGQEGYGYTF
V: TRBV25-1
D: -
J: TRBJ1-2
size: -

DNA: TGTGCCAGCAGTGAGACAGGGAGCTCCTACAATGAGCAGTTCTTC
CDR3: CASSETGSSYNEQFF
V: TRBV2
D: TRBD1
J: TRBJ2-1
size: -

DNA: TGTGCCAGTACCGGGACAGGGGGACCCTACGAGCAGTACTTC
CDR3: CASTGTGGPYEQYF
V: TRBV19
D: TRBD1
J: TRBJ2-7
size: -

DNA: TGTGCCAGCCGACAGTTCCCCACCTACGAGCAGTACTTC
CDR3: CASRQFPTYEQYF
V: TRBV28
D: -
J: TRBJ2-7
size: -

DNA: TGTGCCAGCAGTCCCCTGGGACTAGCGGGGGATTACACAGATACGCAGTATTTT
CDR3: CASSPLGLAGDYTDTQYF
V: TRBV28
D: TRBD2
J: TRBJ2-3
size: few

DNA: TGCGCCAGCAGCTTAACGGCGGGAGGGAGCAATGAGCAGTTCTTC
CDR3: CASSLTAGGSNEQFF
V: TRBV5-1
D: TRBD2
J: TRBJ2-1
size: -

DNA: TGTGCCAGCAGTGATGGGACGCTTAGGGCTTCCCACTTT
CDR3: CASSDGTLRASHF
V: TRBV2
D: -
J: TRBJ1-6
size: -

DNA: TGTGCCAGCAGCTTAGATAGGGGGCAGCCCCAGCATTTT
CDR3: CASSLDRGQPQHF
V: TRBV11-2
D: -
J: TRBJ1-5
size: few

DNA: TGCGCCAGCAGCTTGGGCGGCGCCAACACTGAAGCTTTCTTT
CDR3: CASSLGGANTEAFF
V: TRBV5-1
D: -
J: TRBJ1-1
size: -

DNA: TGTGCCAGCAGTACCTTAGCGGGGGGGTCCACCGGGGAGCTGTTTTTT
CDR3: CASSTLAGGSTGELFF
V: TRBV28
D: TRBD2
J: TRBJ2-2
size: -

DNA: TGCGCCAGCCGCCGGGGTGAGAGGGCTTTCTTT
CDR3: CASRRGERAFF
V: TRBV5-1
D: -
J: TRBJ1-1
size: -

DNA: TGTGCCAGCAGCTTTCTCCTAGGGGAAAATGAGCAGTTCTTC
CDR3: CASSFLLGENEQFF
V: TRBV11-2
D: -
J: TRBJ2-1
size: -

DNA: TGTGCCATCCGTCCGGAGGGCCGAGAGACCCAGTACTTC
CDR3: CAIRPEGRETQYF
V: TRBV5-4
D: -
J: TRBJ2-5
size: -